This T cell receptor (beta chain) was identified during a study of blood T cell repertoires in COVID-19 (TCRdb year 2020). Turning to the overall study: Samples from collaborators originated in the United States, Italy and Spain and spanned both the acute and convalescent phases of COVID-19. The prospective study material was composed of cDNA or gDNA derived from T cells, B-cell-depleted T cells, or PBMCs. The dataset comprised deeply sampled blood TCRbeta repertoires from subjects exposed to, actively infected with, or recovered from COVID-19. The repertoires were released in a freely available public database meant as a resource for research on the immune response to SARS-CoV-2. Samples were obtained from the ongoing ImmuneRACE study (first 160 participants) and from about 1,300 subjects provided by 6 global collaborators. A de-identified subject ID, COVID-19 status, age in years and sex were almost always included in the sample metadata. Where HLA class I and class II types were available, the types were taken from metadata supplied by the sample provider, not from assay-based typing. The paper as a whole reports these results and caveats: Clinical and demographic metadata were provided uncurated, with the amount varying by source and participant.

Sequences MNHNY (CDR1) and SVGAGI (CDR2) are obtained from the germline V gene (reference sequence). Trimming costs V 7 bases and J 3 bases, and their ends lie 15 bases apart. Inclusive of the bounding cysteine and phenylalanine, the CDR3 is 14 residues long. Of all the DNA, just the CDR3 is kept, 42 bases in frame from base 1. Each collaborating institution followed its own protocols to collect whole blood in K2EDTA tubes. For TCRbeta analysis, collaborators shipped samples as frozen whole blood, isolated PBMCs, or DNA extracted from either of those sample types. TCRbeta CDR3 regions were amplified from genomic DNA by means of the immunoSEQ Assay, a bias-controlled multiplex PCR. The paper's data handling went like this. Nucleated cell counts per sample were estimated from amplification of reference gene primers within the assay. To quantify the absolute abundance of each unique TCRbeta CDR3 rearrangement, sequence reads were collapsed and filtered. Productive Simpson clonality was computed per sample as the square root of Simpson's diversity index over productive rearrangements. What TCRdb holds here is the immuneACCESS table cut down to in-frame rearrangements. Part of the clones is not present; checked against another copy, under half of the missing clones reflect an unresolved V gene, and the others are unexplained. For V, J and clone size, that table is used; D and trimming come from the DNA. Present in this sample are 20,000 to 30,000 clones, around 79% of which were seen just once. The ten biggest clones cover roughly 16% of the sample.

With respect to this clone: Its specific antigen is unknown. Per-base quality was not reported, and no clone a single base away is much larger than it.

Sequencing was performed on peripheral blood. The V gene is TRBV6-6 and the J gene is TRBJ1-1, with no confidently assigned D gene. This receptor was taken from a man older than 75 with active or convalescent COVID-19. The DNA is TGTGCCAGCACCCCGATCGGGAGTGACACTGAAGCTTTCTTT. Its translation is CASTPIGSDTEAFF.